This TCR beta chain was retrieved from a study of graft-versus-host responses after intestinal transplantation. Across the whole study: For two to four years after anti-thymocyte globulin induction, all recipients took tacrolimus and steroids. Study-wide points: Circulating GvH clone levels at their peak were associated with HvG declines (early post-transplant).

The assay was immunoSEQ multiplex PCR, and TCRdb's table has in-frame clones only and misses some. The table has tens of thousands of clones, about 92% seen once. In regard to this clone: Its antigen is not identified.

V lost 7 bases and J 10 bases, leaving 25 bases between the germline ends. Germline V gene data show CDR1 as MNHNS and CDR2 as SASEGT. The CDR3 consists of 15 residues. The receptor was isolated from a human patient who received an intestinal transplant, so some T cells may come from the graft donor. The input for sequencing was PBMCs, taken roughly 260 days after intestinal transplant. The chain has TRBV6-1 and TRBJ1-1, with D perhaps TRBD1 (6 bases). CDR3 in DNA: TGTGCCAGCAAGTTTACTCGGGACACCGGCGAGAGAGCTTTCTTT. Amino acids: CASKFTRDTGERAFF.